This T cell receptor (beta chain) was sequenced in a study of post-analysis software for immune sequencing data. Unique molecular identifiers were carried by the TCR beta cDNA libraries. When roughly 0.9 to 10 million T cells were used, they gave 500,000 or so cDNA molecules. Using its own MiXCR run on the PCR reads, TCRdb lists one record per CDR3 protein. The table includes about 200,000 distinct CDR3 sequences, about 30% detected once. Looked up from germline, CDR1 is SGHVS and CDR2 is FNYEAQ. V shed 4 bases, J shed 5 bases, and the junction held 7 bases outside the gene matches. The CDR3 length is 16 residues. This clonotype has ten or more counts. What it binds is not known. Study results and caveats: Five or six TRBV segments were more frequent in patients than controls; TRBV5-6, TRBV5-1 and TRBV20-1 belonged to this group. Clustering by F measure revealed strong co-clustering among samples prepared together in one batch.

What was sequenced was blood. The receptor's source is a girl under 18 with multiple sclerosis. The genes are TRBV7-6 and TRBJ2-3; TRBD2 matches 12 bases. CDR3 nucleotides: TGTGCCAGCAGCTCCATGACTAGCGGGAGCGGAGATACGCAGTATTTT. As protein: CASSSMTSGSGDTQYF.